These 15 T cell receptor beta chains came from one sample sequenced in a study of glioma-infiltrating T cells. TCR alpha and beta CDR3 regions were amplified from RNA using iRepertoire nested multiplex PCR. TCRdb independently ran MiXCR on the multiplex PCR reads; one entry per CDR3 protein. This sample has 400,000 or so distinct CDR3 sequences, with 41% found just once. The sequenced sample consisted of glioma tissue, nonneoplastic brain tissue, or PBMCs (not recorded which). Every receptor here comes from a human donor with low-grade glioma or glioblastoma, undergoing nonglioma brain surgery, or in good health (not recorded which).

Here the CDR3 reads CASSQDLSRRTDTQYF. The CDR3, as DNA: TGCGCCAGCAGCCAAGACCTAAGTAGACGCACAGATACGCAGTATTTT. The chain has TRBV4-1 and TRBJ2-3, with D unresolved. V was clipped by 0 bases and J by 1 base, with 11 bases between them. Germline CDR1 and CDR2: MGHRA and YSYEKL. The CDR3 is made up of 16 amino acids.

This clonotype was observed many times. The chain employs TRBV6-2 or TRBV6-3 and TRBJ1-4; D not resolved. Trimming shortened V by 6 bases and J by 6 bases, and 17 bases separated the two germline ends. Germline lookup yields CDR1 MNHEY and CDR2 SVGEGT. This CDR3 spans 15 amino acids. The CDR3 DNA is TGTGCCAGCAGGCCACACCCCGGTGGAGATGAAAAACTGTTTTTT. This codes for CASRPHPGGDEKLFF.

As for this clonotype: A read error is possible here, since a much larger clone lies one base away. This chain's CDR3 is CATSPGPNEQYF. CDR3 nucleotides: TGTGCCACCTCGCCGGGGCCCAACGAGCAGTACTTC. The V gene is TRBV6-2 or TRBV6-3, the J gene TRBJ2-7; D may correspond to TRBD1 or TRBD2 (5 bases each). The CDR3 contains 12 residues. The V gene's germline CDR1 is MNHEY and CDR2 SVGEGT. V was trimmed by 10 bases and J by 5 bases, leaving 15 bases between them.

V gene TRBV7-2 combines with J gene TRBJ2-5; perhaps TRBD1 as D (5 bases). The V gene lost 10 bases and the J gene lost 5 bases, with 17 bases spanning the gap. CDR1 SGHTA and CDR2 FQGNSA come from the germline V gene. The CDR3 runs to 13 residues. CDR3 loop: CATSVQGRETQYF. The CDR3 DNA is TGTGCCACCTCCGTGCAGGGCCGGGAGACCCAGTACTTC.

This clonotype was seen many times. This chain connects TRBV20-1 to TRBJ1-5; D may be TRBD1 (5 bases). Per the germline V gene, CDR1 is DFQATT and CDR2 is SNEGSKA (reference sequence). Trimming took 0 bases from V and 0 from J, leaving 15 bases between them. The CDR3 loop spans 17 amino acids. DNA of the CDR3: TGCAGTGCTAGAGATTACCGGCAGGGATATAGCAATCAGCCCCAGCATTTT. This translates into CSARDYRQGYSNQPQHF.

In this sample, this clonotype turned up many times. The rearrangement joins TRBV6-1 to TRBJ1-4; a weak D match, TRBD1 (5 bases). CDR3 size: 16 residues. Trimming stripped 6 bases from V and 4 bases from J, with 18 bases between. Germline-derived CDR1 and CDR2 are MNHNS and SASEGT. The CDR3 DNA follows: TGTGCCAGCAGCAGGGACGGAGACCTTCATAATGAAAAACTGTTTTTT. Encoded protein: CASSRDGDLHNEKLFF.

A remark on this clonotype: The missing conserved phenylalanine or tryptophan at the end of this CDR3 makes a read error likely. J is TRBJ2-7 and V is TRBV5-1; the D gene could be TRBD1 or TRBD2 (5 bases each). Looked up from germline, CDR1 is SGHRS and CDR2 is YFSETQ. The CDR3 loop spans 13 amino acids. DNA of the CDR3: TGTGCCAGCAGCATCGGGACCAACTACGAGCAGTACCTC. Its translation is CASSIGTNYEQYL.

This clonotype has a count of ten or more. This chain joins TRBV15 and TRBJ2-7; 9 bases are a match to TRBD2. CDR3 size: 14 residues. Germline lookup yields CDR1 LNHNV and CDR2 YYDKDF (reference sequence). With V trimmed by 2 bases and J by 4 bases, 3 bases remained unmatched. The CDR3 here is CATSRPGLAYEQYF. The CDR3 DNA reads TGTGCCACCAGCAGACCGGGACTAGCTTACGAGCAGTACTTC.

This clonotype was seen more than once but under ten times. The chain joins TRBV25-1 to TRBJ2-2, with D hard to call. The CDR3 totals 14 residues. Trimming stripped 4 bases from V and 3 bases from J, with 9 bases between. Germline V gives CDR1 MGHDK, CDR2 SYGVNS. Here the CDR3 reads CASSGSTHTGELFF. CDR3 DNA: TGTGCCAGCAGTGGGTCCACGCACACCGGGGAGCTGTTTTTT.

As to this clonotype: A read error may be the cause here, since a much bigger clone is one base away. The rearrangement links TRBV6-6 to TRBJ2-5; the D gene is possibly TRBD1 (6 bases). This CDR3 contains 17 residues. The germline gives CDR1 MNHNY, CDR2 SVGAGI (reference sequence). The CDR3 sequence is CASSYGPPGVVQETRYF. CDR3 sequence (DNA): TGTGCCAGCAGTTACGGTCCCCCAGGGGTAGTCCAAGAGACCCGGTACTTC.

Comments on this clonotype: This could be a read error, since a much larger clone is one nucleotide away. The rearrangement joins TRBV27 to TRBJ2-1; D not certain. The assigned J gene may be wrong: the sequence end matches TRBJ2-5 better. Germline V gene lookup returns CDR1 MNHEY and CDR2 SMNVEV (reference sequence). This CDR3 is 12 amino acids long. The CDR3 nucleotides are TGTGCCAGCGGGCCTCACGGTGGGACCCAGTACTTC. Translating gives CASGPHGGTQYF.

A remark on this clonotype: A much more abundant neighbour one base away suggests this may be a read error. The rearrangement joins TRBV25-1 to TRBJ1-1; D gene uncertain. This CDR3 spans 15 amino acids. CDR1 is MGHDK and CDR2 is SYGVNS in the germline V gene. Here the CDR3 DNA reads TGTGCCAGCAGTGAATGGGAAGGAATGAACAATGAAGCTTTCTTT. Translating gives CASSEWEGMNNEAFF. Full variable domain (outside the CDR3, taken from reference TRBV25-1 and TRBJ1-1): EADIYQTPRYLVIGTGKKITLECSQTMGHDKMYWYQQDPGMELHLIHYSYGVNSTEKGDLSSESTVSRIRTEHFPLTLESARPSHTSQYLCASSEWEGMNNEAFFGQGTRLTVV.

Only a few counts were recorded for this clonotype. This sequence joins TRBV20-1 and TRBJ2-7, with D perhaps assigned TRBD1 or TRBD2 (5 bases each). The CDR3 is 13 amino acids. Germline V gives CDR1 DFQATT, CDR2 SNEGSKA (reference sequence). V shed 6 bases and J shed 6 bases, with 18 bases lying between them. The chain's CDR3 is CSAKPGPLGEQYF. The CDR3 DNA follows: TGCAGTGCAAAACCGGGACCCCTGGGCGAGCAGTACTTC.

J is TRBJ1-3 and V is TRBV28; the D is unclear. With 4 bases removed from V and 4 bases from J, the gap between germline ends came to 17 bases. The CDR3 runs 16 residues. The germline CDR1 and CDR2 sequences are MDHEN and SYDVKM. The CDR3 here is CASSYPVLLGGNTIYF. Here the CDR3 DNA reads TGTGCCAGCAGTTACCCCGTTTTGTTGGGCGGAAACACCATATATTTT.

V gene TRBV19 combines with J gene TRBJ1-5, with a possible D match to TRBD1 (5 bases). Trimming removed 1 base from V and 3 bases from J, with 16 bases in between. The CDR3 length is 17 residues. CDR1 and CDR2 from the germline V gene are LNHDA and SQIVND (reference sequence). CDR3 sequence reads: CASSIVPDGTYNQPQHF. In nucleotides, the CDR3 is TGTGCCAGTAGTATAGTCCCCGACGGGACCTACAATCAGCCCCAGCATTTT.